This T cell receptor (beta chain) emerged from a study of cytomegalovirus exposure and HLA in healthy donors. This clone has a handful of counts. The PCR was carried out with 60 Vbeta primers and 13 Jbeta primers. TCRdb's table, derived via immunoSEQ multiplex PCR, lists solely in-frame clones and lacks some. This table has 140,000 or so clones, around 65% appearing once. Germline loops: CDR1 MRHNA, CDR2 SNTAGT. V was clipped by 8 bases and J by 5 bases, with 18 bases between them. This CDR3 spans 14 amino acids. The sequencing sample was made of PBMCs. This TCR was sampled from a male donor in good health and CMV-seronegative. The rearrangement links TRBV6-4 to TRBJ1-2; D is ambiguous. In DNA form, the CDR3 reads TGTGCCAGCCAGGCTACCCGAGGGAGGTATGGCTACACCTTC. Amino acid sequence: CASQATRGRYGYTF.